These T cell receptor beta chains were read from a single sample in a study of blood T cell repertoires in COVID-19. Profiled with immunoSEQ multiplex PCR; TCRdb holds only in-frame clones, not every one. The sample lists roughly 93,000 clones; about 89% were seen once. The sequencing input was peripheral blood. The receptor set was obtained from a man in his fifties or sixties with acute or convalescent COVID-19. Each CDR3 is given with its conserved first and last residue. A D gene is named only where the DNA matches it firmly. Only some rows state a clone size, as once, few, many or a class for expanded clones.

J	D	size	V	DNA	CDR3
TRBJ2-5	TRBD2	.	TRBV7-2	TGTGCCAGCAGCCTCGGGACTAGCGGGGAGACCCAGTACTTC	CASSLGTSGETQYF
TRBJ2-5	TRBD2	.	TRBV10-3	TGTGCCATCTCGCTAGCGGGGGGGCGAGAGACCCAGTACTTC	CAISLAGGRETQYF
TRBJ2-5	.	.	TRBV27	TGTGCCAGCAGTCCTGGGCGCTGGGGCGGGACCCAGTACTTC	CASSPGRWGGTQYF
TRBJ1-2	.	.	TRBV1	TGCACCAGCAGCCAAGTTAAGACGACAGTAGGGTTCTATGGCTACACCTTC	CTSSQVKTTVGFYGYTF
TRBJ2-1	.	.	TRBV5-1	TGCGCCAGCAGCTTTGGCAGGGGTCCTTCTGATGAGCAGTTCTTC	CASSFGRGPSDEQFF
TRBJ2-6	.	.	TRBV5-5	TGTGCCAGCAGCTTTTCATCCGGGACAGGGGCCAACGTCCTGACTTTC	CASSFSSGTGANVLTF
TRBJ1-2	.	.	TRBV28	TGTGCCAGCAGGGTAGTTGGCTACACCTTC	CASRVVGYTF
TRBJ2-4	.	.	TRBV12-3/TRBV12-4	TGTGCCAGCAGCCGAGGATCGCCCTCTTACTTC	CASSRGSPSYF
TRBJ2-2	TRBD2	.	TRBV3-1/TRBV3-2	TGTGCCAGCAAACCCCTGAGCGGGGGGTCCACCGGGGAGCTGTTTTTT	CASKPLSGGSTGELFF
TRBJ2-3	.	.	TRBV7-2	TGTGCCAGCAGCCCCTACACAGATACGCAGTATTTT	CASSPYTDTQYF
TRBJ1-5	.	.	TRBV28	TGTGCCAGCACGGCCGGCCGATTTCGGACAGGCAATCAGCCCCAGCATTTT	CASTAGRFRTGNQPQHF
TRBJ1-5	.	.	TRBV27	TGTGCCAGCAGTGCAGGGGCCGGGCCCCAGCATTTT	CASSAGAGPQHF
TRBJ2-3	TRBD1	.	TRBV7-9	TGTGCCAGCAGCTTAGAGGGGGCCTACCCCACGGATACGCAGTATTTT	CASSLEGAYPTDTQYF
TRBJ1-2	TRBD1	.	TRBV5-1	TGCGCCAGCAATGAAGGACAGGGGAACTATGGCTACACCTTC	CASNEGQGNYGYTF
TRBJ1-5	.	.	TRBV19	TGTGCCAGTACCTCACACGGGGGAGGGGCGAATCAGCCCCAGCATTTT	CASTSHGGGANQPQHF
TRBJ1-3	.	.	TRBV25-1	TGTGCCAGCAGTGTGGGAGGCAGTTACTCTGGAAACACCATATATTTT	CASSVGGSYSGNTIYF
TRBJ2-1	.	.	TRBV2	TGTGCCAGCACCCTCGACAGCTTGCTGGCGGAGCAGTTCTTC	CASTLDSLLAEQFF
TRBJ2-4	TRBD1	.	TRBV4-1	TGCGCCAGCAGCCTAAAAGGGAATTGGAGGGGCCAGGGGGCGAACATTCAGTACTTC	CASSLKGNWRGQGANIQYF
TRBJ1-4	TRBD1	.	TRBV5-5	TGTGCCAGCAGCAGGATCCTCCGGGACAGGGTAACTAATGAAAAACTGTTTTTT	CASSRILRDRVTNEKLFF
TRBJ1-1	.	.	TRBV4-1	TGCGCCAGCAGCCCAGGTCCCGGAACCAGGGAAAGAGCTTTCTTT	CASSPGPGTRERAFF
TRBJ2-5	TRBD1	.	TRBV28	TGTGCCTCCCGGACAGGGGTCATTGCCCAGTACTTC	CASRTGVIAQYF
TRBJ1-5	.	few	TRBV28	TGTGCCAGCTCCCAGGGGCTCCGGCCCCAGCATTTT	CASSQGLRPQHF
TRBJ1-2	.	.	TRBV28	TGTGCCAGCAGTTTAGGGAGGGGTTCAGGTGGCTACACCTTC	CASSLGRGSGGYTF
TRBJ2-3	TRBD2	.	TRBV3-1/TRBV3-2	TGTGCCAGCAGCCAGTCCTTGGGAGCGGGGGGAAAAAGCACAGATACGCAGTATTTT	CASSQSLGAGGKSTDTQYF
TRBJ2-6	.	.	TRBV5-4	TGTGCCAGCAGCTTGGCTTGGCCCTCTGGGGCCAACGTCCTGACTTTC	CASSLAWPSGANVLTF
TRBJ2-4	TRBD1	.	TRBV30	TGTGCCTGGAGCATAGACAGGGTCAAAAACATTCAGTACTTC	CAWSIDRVKNIQYF
TRBJ1-1	TRBD1	.	TRBV6-4	TGTGCCAGTCGCGACAGGGCCAACACTGAAGCTTTCTTT	CASRDRANTEAFF
TRBJ1-2	TRBD1	.	TRBV3-1/TRBV3-2	TGTGCCAGCAGCCAAATGACAGGGACGGACTATGGCTACACCTTC	CASSQMTGTDYGYTF
TRBJ2-3	.	.	TRBV9	TGTGCCAGCAGCGTAGCTGTTAGCACAGATACGCAGTATTTT	CASSVAVSTDTQYF
TRBJ2-3	TRBD2	.	TRBV6-2/TRBV6-3	TGTGCCAGCAGTTACGGTCTAGCGGGATACACAGATACGCAGTATTTT	CASSYGLAGYTDTQYF
TRBJ1-2	.	.	TRBV6-5	TGTGCCAGCACTTCGGGGGGCTTCCGCTATGGCTACACCTTC	CASTSGGFRYGYTF
TRBJ1-3	.	.	TRBV9	TGTGCCAGCAGCGTAGGCAGCTCTGGAAACACCATATATTTT	CASSVGSSGNTIYF
TRBJ1-1	.	.	TRBV7-8	TGTGCCAGCAGCATACAGGGAAGCACTGAAGCTTTCTTT	CASSIQGSTEAFF
TRBJ1-4	.	.	TRBV6-2/TRBV6-3	TGTGCCAGCAGTTACCAGGGTTTGATTGGTGAAAAACTGTTTTTT	CASSYQGLIGEKLFF
TRBJ1-6	TRBD1	.	TRBV28	TGTGCCAGCAGTTTCCCGCAGGGGGCGCGTAATTCACCCCTCCACTTT	CASSFPQGARNSPLHF
TRBJ1-2	TRBD1	.	TRBV6-5	TGTGCCAGCTGGGGGACAGGGGGGCACTATGGCTACACCTTC	CASWGTGGHYGYTF
TRBJ2-1	.	.	TRBV2	TGTGCCAGCAGGGAGCGCCGGGGTGAGCAGTTCTTC	CASRERRGEQFF
TRBJ1-6	TRBD1	.	TRBV27	TGTGCCAGCAGCGAGGGACAGTCTTACTCACCCCTCCACTTT	CASSEGQSYSPLHF
TRBJ2-1	TRBD2	.	TRBV7-3	TGTGCCAGCAGCTCCATAGCGGGGGCTCGAAATGAGCAGTTCTTC	CASSSIAGARNEQFF
TRBJ2-1	.	.	TRBV28	TGTGCCAGCAGTTTTAGAGGGAATTCTTACAATGAGCAGTTCTTC	CASSFRGNSYNEQFF